These 16 T cell receptor beta chains were all obtained from the same sample, sequenced in a study of shared clonotypes between healthy human individuals (dated by TCRdb to between 2020 and 2021). The library relied on the immunoSEQ multiplex PCR assay. Entries here come from immuneACCESS through TCRdb and include only in-frame sequences with V and J called. Some clones fail to appear in such tables; in the studies checked, an unresolved V gene covers under half of the shortfall, and the cause of the remainder is unknown. A total of roughly 890,000 clones appear in this sample, over 90% of them only once. Clones ranked in the top ten supply around 24% of the sample. CD8 naive samples consisted of CD45RO-negative cells that were positively selected for CCR7, yielding a CD45RA+CCR7+ population without TemRA cells. The sample consisted of naive CD8+ T cells sorted from blood. The sample's cell subset or site label, decoded: CD45RA+CCR7+. These receptors were obtained from a man aged 25-45 years in good health.

DNA of the CDR3: TGTGCCAGCAAATCTCGCGAAGCCACTGAAGCTTTCTTT. This encodes CASKSREATEAFF. This rearrangement joins TRBV28 to TRBJ1-1; the D is unclear. The CDR3 length is 13 residues. The V end lost 7 bases, the J end lost 4 bases, and 13 bases lay between the germline ends. Germline V gene data show CDR1 as MDHEN and CDR2 as SYDVKM.

CDR3 residues: CASAPSGDGYTF. The CDR3 DNA sequence: TGTGCCAGCGCCCCCTCGGGGGATGGCTACACCTTC. V and J are TRBV27 and TRBJ1-2; D is perhaps TRBD1 (5 bases). Germline CDR1 and CDR2: MNHEY and SMNVEV (reference sequence). This CDR3 is 12 amino acids long. V was cut by 8 bases and J by 6 bases, with 13 bases left in between.

The J gene is TRBJ2-3, the V gene TRBV5-1; maybe TRBD2 (5 bases). This CDR3 contains 16 residues. The V gene lost 0 bases and the J gene lost 4 bases, with 15 bases spanning the gap. Germline CDR1 reads SGHRS; CDR2 reads YFSETQ. CDR3 in amino acids: CASSLEFGSLPDTQYF. The CDR3 region has the DNA TGCGCCAGCAGCTTGGAGTTTGGGAGTCTCCCAGATACGCAGTATTTT. Supplemented by reference TRBV5-1 and TRBJ2-3, the full variable domain reads KAGVTQTPRYLIKTRGQQVTLSCSPISGHRSVSWYQQTPGQGLQFLFEYFSETQRNKGNFPGRFSGRQFSNSRSEMNVSTLELGDSALYLCASSLEFGSLPDTQYFGPGTRLTVL.

The J gene is TRBJ2-1, the V gene TRBV10-2; 11 nucleotides line up with TRBD2. The CDR3 loop spans 18 amino acids. The trim removed 4 bases at V and 3 bases at J, leaving 11 bases unmatched. From germline, CDR1 is WSHSY and CDR2 SAAADI. The CDR3 DNA is TGCGCCAGCAGTGGGGGAGGTAGCGGGAGGGTGGGCTACAATGAGCAGTTCTTC. Protein sequence: CASSGGGSGRVGYNEQFF.

The rearrangement links TRBV6-1 to TRBJ1-2; the D is unclear. Germline-derived CDR1 and CDR2 are MNHNS and SASEGT. V was clipped by 3 bases and J by 0 bases, with 17 bases between them. This CDR3 region has 17 residues. CDR3 nucleotides: TGTGCCAGCAGTGACTTTTTTAGAACAGCCACTAACTATGGCTACACCTTC. Its protein is CASSDFFRTATNYGYTF.

V usage is TRBV5-4 and J usage is TRBJ2-1, with TRBD1 as a possible D gene (6 bases). Trimming stripped 2 bases from V and 0 bases from J, with 9 bases between. Germline loops: CDR1 SGHNT, CDR2 YYREEE (reference sequence). The CDR3 contains 15 residues. This CDR3 reads CASSLRGYSYNEQFF. In DNA, the CDR3 is TGTGCCAGCAGCTTAAGGGGGTACTCCTACAATGAGCAGTTCTTC.

V is TRBV28 and J is TRBJ1-2; D unresolved. The CDR3 has 14 residues. Germline V gives CDR1 MDHEN, CDR2 SYDVKM. With 6 bases removed from V and 4 bases from J, the gap between germline ends came to 15 bases. Here the CDR3 reads CASSPLRLLYGYTF. For the CDR3, the DNA is TGTGCCAGCAGCCCACTTCGGCTTCTCTATGGCTACACCTTC.

Concerning this clone itself: A read error may produce the germline difference seen at one junction end. V is TRBV15 and J is TRBJ2-1; D is tentatively TRBD1 or TRBD2 (5 bases each). CDR3 length equals 13 residues. CDR1 and CDR2 from the germline V gene are LNHNV and YYDKDF (reference sequence). This chain's CDR3 is CATSGERGNEQFF. The CDR3 DNA reads TGTGCCACCAGCGGAGAGAGGGGCAATGAGCAGTTCTTC.

V gene TRBV5-4 combines with J gene TRBJ1-2, with TRBD1 identical over 9 bases. CDR1 is SGHNT and CDR2 is YYREEE in the germline V gene (reference sequence). V trimming: 3 bases; J trimming: 7 bases; junction bases outside the gene matches: 13. The CDR3 sequence is 16 residues long. The chain's CDR3 is CASSSTGTGTGPGYTF. The DNA for the CDR3 is TGTGCCAGCAGCTCCACCGGGACAGGGACAGGGCCTGGCTACACCTTC.

The rearrangement joins TRBV10-2 to TRBJ2-1; 8 bases agree with TRBD2. This CDR3 region has 12 residues. Germline CDR1 is WSHSY and CDR2 is SAAADI. V lost 6 bases to trimming and J lost 8 bases; unmatched junction nucleotides: 3. The CDR3 reads CASRSGLDEQFF. The CDR3 nucleotides read TGCGCCAGCAGATCGGGACTAGATGAGCAGTTCTTC.

V and J are TRBV9 and TRBJ2-3; D tentatively fits TRBD1 or TRBD2 (5 bases each). Trimming shortened V by 4 bases and J by 2 bases, and 17 bases separated the two germline ends. Germline V gene lookup returns CDR1 SGDLS and CDR2 YYNGEE. The CDR3 runs to 16 residues. CDR3 residues: CASSSDGAGTTDTQYF. CDR3 nucleotide sequence: TGTGCCAGCAGCTCAGACGGGGCGGGTACCACAGATACGCAGTATTTT.

The chain couples TRBV14 to TRBJ2-7, with D perhaps assigned TRBD1 or TRBD2 (5 bases each). Germline V CDR1 and CDR2: SGHDN, FVKESK. With 4 bases removed from V and 9 bases from J, the gap between germline ends came to 19 bases. This CDR3 region has 14 residues. The CDR3 here is CASSPGDPRGSQYF. CDR3 bases: TGTGCCAGCAGCCCCGGGGACCCCCGGGGTTCGCAGTACTTC.

This chain uses TRBV7-9 with TRBJ2-3; no definite D call. Looked up from germline, CDR1 is SEHNR and CDR2 is FQNEAQ (reference sequence). V was trimmed by 2 bases and J by 2 bases, leaving 8 bases between them. This CDR3 is 14 amino acids long. CDR3 residues: CASSLPGVTDTQYF. CDR3 in DNA: TGTGCCAGCAGCTTACCCGGCGTCACAGATACGCAGTATTTT.

The table lists this clone with a count of one. The rearrangement joins TRBV7-9 to TRBJ2-5; the D is unclear. Germline CDR1 SEHNR, CDR2 FQNEAQ (reference sequence). V lost 4 bases and J 4 bases, leaving 7 bases between the germline ends. The CDR3 runs 12 residues. This CDR3 reads CASSSRGETQYF. CDR3 in DNA: TGTGCCAGCAGCTCTAGAGGAGAGACCCAGTACTTC. Full variable domain (missing parts from reference TRBV7-9 and TRBJ2-5): DTGVSQNPRHKITKRGQNVTFRCDPISEHNRLYWYRQTLGQGPEFLTYFQNEAQLEKSRLLSDRFSAERPKGSFSTLEIQRTEQGDSAMYLCASSSRGETQYFGPGTRLLVL.

This sequence joins TRBV4-2 and TRBJ1-4, with D possibly TRBD1 on 5 matching bases. In germline, CDR1 is LGHNA, CDR2 YNFKEQ. CDR3 length: 16 residues. Trimming left V 0 bases short and J 8 bases short, with 16 bases between. The CDR3 is CASSQDFRGTGEKLFF. In DNA, the CDR3 is TGTGCCAGCAGCCAAGATTTTCGGGGGACTGGAGAAAAACTGTTTTTT.

The chain joins TRBV7-9 to TRBJ2-5, with TRBD1 as a possible D gene (6 bases). V lost 8 bases and J lost 5, with 21 bases in between. The CDR3 consists of 15 residues. Germline loops: CDR1 SEHNR, CDR2 FQNEAQ (reference sequence). CDR3 residues: CASGNRDESWETQYF. The CDR3 DNA reads TGTGCCAGCGGGAACAGGGACGAGTCGTGGGAGACCCAGTACTTC. Drawing the rest from reference TRBV7-9 and TRBJ2-5, the complete variable domain is DTGVSQNPRHKITKRGQNVTFRCDPISEHNRLYWYRQTLGQGPEFLTYFQNEAQLEKSRLLSDRFSAERPKGSFSTLEIQRTEQGDSAMYLCASGNRDESWETQYFGPGTRLLVL.